This record covers a single T cell receptor beta chain. The assay was immunoSEQ multiplex PCR, and TCRdb's table has in-frame clones only and misses some. The sample carries roughly 30,000 clones, over 75% recorded once. The sample is drawn from a study of blood T cell repertoires in COVID-19. CDR1 SEHNR and CDR2 FQNEAQ come from the germline V gene (reference sequence). V lost 3 bases, J lost 8 bases, and 11 bases lay in between. The CDR3 is 13 amino acids. The sample was peripheral blood. This rearrangement joins TRBV7-9 to TRBJ2-1, with D perhaps matching TRBD2 (5 bases). This sequence originates from a man in his sixties with COVID-19, enrolled during active disease. CDR3 loop: CASSLRVRDEQFF. CDR3 DNA sequence: TGTGCCAGCAGCTTGAGGGTGCGGGATGAGCAGTTCTTC.